This is a list of T cell receptor beta chains from one sample in a study of cytomegalovirus exposure and HLA in healthy donors. Profiling relied on immunoSEQ multiplex PCR, and the TCRdb table lists in-frame clones only, not all of them. This sample's table reports 100,000 to 150,000 clones. The sample comprised PBMCs. The receptor source for this set is a man aged 18 to 30 in good health and CMV-seronegative. CDR3s include the opening cysteine and the closing phenylalanine or tryptophan. The D gene is left open where the match is weak.

d_call	j_call	v_call	cdr3_aa	cdr3_nt
NA	TRBJ2-7	TRBV10-1	CASSETGNEQYF	TGCGCCAGCAGTGAGACAGGGAACGAGCAGTACTTC
NA	TRBJ1-3	TRBV15	CATSRDRGYSGNTIYF	TGTGCCACCAGCAGAGACCGGGGGTACTCTGGAAACACCATATATTTT
NA	TRBJ2-7	TRBV5-8	CASSLPTGIYEQYF	TGTGCCAGCAGCTTGCCGACAGGTATCTACGAGCAGTACTTC
TRBD1	TRBJ1-5	TRBV7-9	CASSLGTEINQPQHF	TGTGCCAGCAGCCTGGGGACAGAAATTAATCAGCCCCAGCATTTT
NA	TRBJ1-2	TRBV28	CATDAGPSRGYGYTF	TGTGCCACCGATGCCGGTCCTTCTCGTGGCTATGGCTACACCTTC
TRBD1	TRBJ2-5	TRBV7-9	CASSLAGQGASPRETQYF	TGTGCCAGCAGCTTAGCCGGACAGGGGGCTTCACCAAGGGAGACCCAGTACTTC
TRBD1	TRBJ2-3	TRBV30	CAWSRGQSTDTQYF	TGTGCCTGGAGTAGGGGACAGAGCACAGATACGCAGTATTTT
TRBD2	TRBJ2-7	TRBV5-1	CASSLSPGGSEQYF	TGCGCCAGCAGCTTGAGTCCGGGGGGGAGCGAGCAGTACTTC
TRBD1	TRBJ2-1	TRBV9	CASSVFSLTGQGVTLDYNEQFF	TGTGCCAGCAGCGTATTTTCGCTTACGGGACAGGGGGTTACCTTAGACTACAATGAGCAGTTCTTC
NA	TRBJ1-1	TRBV6-5	CASSYYPTEMNTEAFF	TGTGCCAGCAGTTACTACCCGACAGAGATGAACACTGAAGCTTTCTTT
NA	TRBJ1-1	TRBV5-1	CASSLPFPSGGDLNTEAFF	TGCGCCAGCAGCTTGCCCTTTCCTAGCGGGGGAGACCTGAACACTGAAGCTTTCTTT
NA	TRBJ1-2	TRBV4-1	CASSQDRQESYGYTF	TGCGCCAGCAGCCAAGACCGACAGGAATCGTATGGCTACACCTTC
TRBD2	TRBJ2-1	TRBV9	CASRAGLTTYNEQFF	TGTGCCAGCAGAGCGGGACTTACAACCTACAATGAGCAGTTCTTC
NA	TRBJ2-7	TRBV30	CACKDRIYSYEQYF	TGTGCCTGCAAAGACAGGATCTACTCCTACGAGCAGTACTTC
NA	TRBJ1-4	TRBV6-1	CASRDSGATNEKLFF	TGTGCCAGCAGGGACAGCGGGGCAACTAATGAAAAACTGTTTTTT
NA	TRBJ1-6	TRBV5-6	CASSLGPGPLHF	TGTGCCAGCAGCCTGGGGCCGGGTCCCCTCCACTTT
NA	TRBJ2-2	TRBV6-4	CASSEGTNTGELFF	TGTGCCAGCAGTGAGGGGACTAACACCGGGGAGCTGTTTTTT
TRBD2	TRBJ2-3	TRBV18	CASSPGGNRGLRTDTQYF	TGTGCCAGCTCACCGGGAGGGAATCGAGGGCTTCGCACAGATACGCAGTATTTT
NA	TRBJ2-2	TRBV25-1	CASSEGVGRTNTGELFF	TGTGCCAGCAGTGAAGGTGTGGGGAGAACGAACACCGGGGAGCTGTTTTTT
TRBD2	TRBJ2-1	TRBV5-1	CASSLVLAGEQFF	TGCGCCAGCAGCTTGGTCCTAGCGGGTGAGCAGTTCTTC
NA	TRBJ1-5	TRBV7-2	CASSPMRASAQPQHF	TGTGCCAGCAGCCCGATGCGGGCTAGCGCTCAGCCCCAGCATTTT
TRBD1	TRBJ2-7	TRBV6-5	CASSPSWTGTWEQYF	TGTGCCAGCAGTCCTAGCTGGACAGGGACCTGGGAGCAGTACTTC
TRBD2	TRBJ2-2	TRBV6-4	CASSDSLAASGELFF	TGTGCCAGCAGTGACTCTCTAGCGGCGAGCGGGGAGCTGTTTTTT
NA	TRBJ2-5	TRBV27	CASSLSALAGRIGETQYF	TGTGCCAGCAGTTTATCGGCCCTAGCTGGGAGGATTGGGGAGACCCAGTACTTC
NA	TRBJ1-1	TRBV5-1	CASSLRPQGSNTEAFF	TGCGCCAGCAGCTTGAGGCCCCAAGGGAGCAACACTGAAGCTTTCTTT
NA	TRBJ2-5	TRBV30	CAWKEQPQQETQYF	TGTGCCTGGAAGGAGCAGCCCCAACAAGAGACCCAGTACTTC
NA	TRBJ2-5	TRBV6-5	CASSYSNGFGETQYF	TGTGCCAGCAGTTACTCGAACGGGTTCGGCGAGACCCAGTACTTC
NA	TRBJ2-1	TRBV25-1	CASMGPYNEQFF	TGTGCCAGCATGGGGCCTTACAATGAGCAGTTCTTC
TRBD1	TRBJ1-1	TRBV6-1	CASSEGTGVTAFF	TGTGCCAGCAGTGAAGGGACAGGGGTCACAGCTTTCTTT
TRBD1	TRBJ2-1	TRBV11-3	CASSSPGQGINEQFF	TGTGCCAGCAGCTCCCCGGGACAGGGAATCAATGAGCAGTTCTTC
NA	TRBJ2-1	TRBV19	CASSQQSSYNEQFF	TGTGCCAGTAGTCAACAGAGCTCCTACAATGAGCAGTTCTTC
TRBD1	TRBJ2-3	TRBV28	CASSFGDRPSTDTQYF	TGTGCCAGCAGTTTCGGGGACAGGCCTAGCACAGATACGCAGTATTTT
TRBD2	TRBJ2-1	TRBV27	CASSLSRTSGSIDEQFF	TGTGCCAGCAGTTTATCCCGGACTAGCGGGAGTATAGATGAGCAGTTCTTC
NA	TRBJ2-7	TRBV4-1	CASSSPVGAVYEQYF	TGCGCCAGCAGCTCCCCCGTGGGGGCTGTCTACGAGCAGTACTTC
NA	TRBJ2-7	TRBV28	CASMTDHYEQYF	TGTGCCAGCATGACAGACCACTACGAGCAGTACTTC
TRBD2	TRBJ2-3	TRBV30	CASKGASGGRDTQYF	TGTGCCTCCAAGGGGGCTAGCGGGGGTAGAGATACGCAGTATTTT
NA	TRBJ1-5	TRBV19	CASSTGGRGNQPQHF	TGTGCCAGTAGTACCGGGGGGAGGGGCAATCAGCCCCAGCATTTT
TRBD1	TRBJ1-2	TRBV9	CASSNKGRQGLGYTF	TGTGCCAGCAGCAACAAGGGGAGACAGGGTTTGGGCTACACCTTC
NA	TRBJ2-7	TRBV28	CASTQSGFPYEQYF	TGTGCCAGCACCCAAAGCGGTTTTCCCTACGAGCAGTACTTC
NA	TRBJ2-7	TRBV7-8	CASSHRGGYYEQYF	TGTGCCAGCAGCCATAGAGGGGGATACTACGAGCAGTACTTC
NA	TRBJ2-7	TRBV27	CASSQGREQYF	TGTGCCAGCAGCCAGGGGCGCGAGCAGTACTTC
NA	TRBJ2-3	TRBV29-1	CSVGGASGRTDTQYF	TGCAGCGTTGGGGGGGCTAGCGGCCGCACAGATACGCAGTATTTT
TRBD1	TRBJ2-2	TRBV11-3	CASSLGQGTGELFF	TGTGCCAGCAGCTTAGGACAGGGAACCGGGGAGCTGTTTTTT
NA	TRBJ1-2	TRBV30	CAWSFRTANYGYTF	TGTGCCTGGAGTTTTCGGACAGCGAACTATGGCTACACCTTC
NA	TRBJ1-2	TRBV27	CASSKNTPGRGGDYGYTF	TGTGCCAGCAGCAAAAATACTCCCGGACGGGGGGGGGACTATGGCTACACCTTC
NA	TRBJ1-5	TRBV7-8	CASSRLTGESQHF	TGTGCCAGCAGCCGATTAACTGGAGAGTCCCAGCATTTT
NA	TRBJ1-2	TRBV5-1	CASSPAGGSAGYTF	TGCGCCAGCAGCCCGGCGGGAGGTAGTGCTGGCTACACCTTC
NA	TRBJ2-3	TRBV28	CASSPLVLESTDTQYF	TGTGCCAGCAGTCCCCTCGTACTCGAAAGCACAGATACGCAGTATTTT
NA	TRBJ1-2	TRBV2	CASSDLQTNGYTF	TGTGCCAGCAGTGATTTGCAGACTAATGGCTACACCTTC
NA	TRBJ1-1	TRBV10-3	CAISGTKGVTEAFF	TGTGCCATCAGTGGCACCAAGGGGGTCACTGAAGCTTTCTTT
NA	TRBJ1-1	TRBV9	CASRRRLGPEAFF	TGTGCCAGCAGGAGGAGGTTGGGCCCTGAAGCTTTCTTT